Listed here are 28 T cell receptor beta chains from one sample, sequenced in a study of blood T cells in healthy people across ages. The second PCR ran about 7 to 12 cycles with a sample-barcoded 5' primer and J-beta primers. TCRdb independently ran MiXCR on the 5' RACE reads; one entry per CDR3 protein. The table has about 800,000 distinct CDR3 sequences, 55% to 75% seen once. Sample: blood. The receptors come from a man aged 25 to 40 in good health.

In its sample, this clonotype was seen a few times. The rearrangement joins TRBV27 to TRBJ1-2; 8 bases are shared with TRBD1. This CDR3 region has 14 residues. J lost 10 bases, V lost 0 bases, and 7 bases had no gene match. The germline V gene has CDR1 MNHEY and CDR2 SMNVEV (reference sequence). This CDR3 is CASSLSVQGADYTF. The CDR3 DNA reads TGTGCCAGCAGTTTATCGGTTCAGGGGGCGGACTACACCTTC.

The V call is TRBV20-1, the J call TRBJ1-5; maybe TRBD1 (6 bases). CDR3 length equals 9 residues. CDR1 is DFQATT, CDR2 SNEGSKA, per germline (reference sequence). The CDR3: CGQFQPQHF. The CDR3 DNA sequence: TGCGGACAGTTTCAGCCCCAGCATTTT.

The V gene is TRBV11-2, the J gene TRBJ2-1; D ambiguous. Trimming pared 1 base from V and 5 bases from J, leaving 9 bases between. Germline CDR1 and CDR2: SGHAT and FQNNGV. The CDR3 is 14 amino acids. CDR3 loop: CASSLVMVNNEQFF. In DNA form, the CDR3 reads TGTGCCAGCAGCTTAGTTATGGTAAACAATGAGCAGTTCTTC.

The chain joins TRBV7-9 to TRBJ2-7; D possibly uses TRBD1 or TRBD2 (5 bases each). The CDR3 is made up of 15 amino acids. With 5 bases removed from V and 0 bases from J, the gap between germline ends came to 14 bases. Germline-derived CDR1 and CDR2 are SEHNR and FQNEAQ (reference sequence). The CDR3 DNA follows: TGTGCCAGCAGCGCCCGAGGGGAAAGCTCCTACGAGCAGTACTTC. Its translation: CASSARGESSYEQYF.

This chain uses TRBV10-3 with TRBJ2-1; 9 bases line up with TRBD2. The CDR3 is 15 amino acids. Per the germline V gene, CDR1 is ENHRY and CDR2 is SYGVKD. With V trimmed by 6 bases and J by 0 bases, 3 bases remained unmatched. The CDR3 spells CAIRNSGSSYNEQFF. CDR3 DNA sequence: TGTGCCATCAGGAATAGCGGGAGCTCCTACAATGAGCAGTTCTTC.

This chain uses TRBV6-6 with TRBJ2-7; 8 bases match TRBD2. The CDR3 covers 13 residues. Looked up from germline, CDR1 is MNHNY and CDR2 is SVGAGI (reference sequence). Trimming at V came to 2 bases and at J to 7 bases, leaving 4 bases not matched to a gene. The CDR3 is CASSYGGGWEQYF. The CDR3 nucleotides are TGTGCCAGCAGTTACGGCGGGGGGTGGGAGCAGTACTTC.

This clonotype has only a few counts. V and J are TRBV5-1 and TRBJ2-5; 9 bases match TRBD1. This CDR3 spans 15 amino acids. V dropped 7 bases and J dropped 1; count of bases not matched to a gene: 8. Germline CDR1 is SGHRS and CDR2 is YFSETQ. CDR3 sequence: CASSSGQGPQETQYF. The CDR3 region has the DNA TGCGCCAGCTCATCGGGACAGGGCCCCCAAGAGACCCAGTACTTC. The whole variable domain, remainder taken from reference TRBV5-1 and TRBJ2-5, is KAGVTQTPRYLIKTRGQQVTLSCSPISGHRSVSWYQQTPGQGLQFLFEYFSETQRNKGNFPGRFSGRQFSNSRSEMNVSTLELGDSALYLCASSSGQGPQETQYFGPGTRLLVL.

V usage is TRBV7-2 and J usage is TRBJ2-7; D is possibly TRBD2 (6 bases). With 6 bases removed from V and 0 bases from J, the gap between germline ends came to 15 bases. This CDR3 spans 15 amino acids. Germline CDR1 and CDR2: SGHTA and FQGNSA. DNA of the CDR3: TGTGCCAGCAGACTAGGGAGGTCGAGCTCCTACGAGCAGTACTTC. Protein sequence: CASRLGRSSSYEQYF.

The CDR3 reads CASSLVGISNYGYTF. The CDR3, as DNA: TGTGCCAGCAGCTTAGTCGGGATCTCTAACTATGGCTACACCTTC. The J gene is TRBJ1-2, the V gene TRBV7-2; no clear D. Trimming took off 1 base at V and 0 bases at J, with 9 bases between the two ends. CDR3 length: 15 residues. Germline V gene lookup returns CDR1 SGHTA and CDR2 FQGNSA.

The J gene is TRBJ2-1, the V gene TRBV27; D is undetermined. V lost 2 bases, J lost 0 bases, and 11 bases lay in between. Germline-derived CDR1 and CDR2 are MNHEY and SMNVEV (reference sequence). This CDR3 contains 16 residues. The CDR3 sequence is CASSLNGGPSYNEQFF. CDR3 coding DNA: TGTGCCAGCAGTTTAAACGGCGGTCCCTCCTACAATGAGCAGTTCTTC.

The J gene is TRBJ2-4, the V gene TRBV28; D not resolved. The J call may be faulty, since TRBJ2-7 better matches the DNA end. Germline V gene data show CDR1 as MDHEN and CDR2 as SYDVKM. The CDR3 sequence is 12 residues long. The CDR3 sequence is CASSFWSAEQYF. DNA for the CDR3: TGTGCCAGCAGTTTCTGGAGCGCCGAGCAGTACTTC.

This clonotype was recorded many times. V usage is TRBV10-3 and J usage is TRBJ2-1, with TRBD2 matching 9 bases. With V trimmed by 3 bases and J by 6 bases, 3 bases remained unmatched. The CDR3 is 14 amino acids. The germline V gene has CDR1 ENHRY and CDR2 SYGVKD. As DNA, the CDR3 is TGTGCCATCAGTGACCGCGGGGGGGCCAATGAGCAGTTCTTC. This gives the protein CAISDRGGANEQFF.

The chain links TRBV7-2 to TRBJ2-3, with a tentative D call TRBD1 (6 bases). V was cut by 7 bases and J by 3 bases, with 14 bases left in between. This CDR3 has 14 residues. The germline gives CDR1 SGHTA, CDR2 FQGNSA. CDR3 DNA sequence: TGTGCCAGCACCAAGGGGGAACGTACAGATACGCAGTATTTT. It codes for CASTKGERTDTQYF.

The chain combines TRBV6-1 with TRBJ2-2; 14 nucleotides line up with TRBD2. CDR3 length: 19 residues. Looked up from germline, CDR1 is MNHNS and CDR2 is SASEGT. V trimming: 5 bases; J trimming: 1 base; junction bases outside the gene matches: 9. The CDR3 DNA is TGTGCCAGCAGTCCCATAACCGGGACTAGCGGGAGGAACACCGGGGAGCTGTTTTTT. Translating it yields CASSPITGTSGRNTGELFF.

Details on this clonotype: One end of the junction fails to match germline, which may point to a read error. The V and J genes are TRBV15 and TRBJ2-7; tentative D call: TRBD1 (6 bases). The V gene's germline CDR1 is LNHNV and CDR2 YYDKDF (reference sequence). CDR3 length equals 15 residues. The CDR3 DNA sequence: TGTGCCACCAGCCGAGACCGGACAGTCCCCTACGAGCAGTACTTC. It yields the protein CATSRDRTVPYEQYF. Based on the CDR3 plus reference TRBV15 and TRBJ2-7, the full variable domain is DAMVIQNPRYQVTQFGKPVTLSCSQTLNHNVMYWYQQKSSQAPKLLFHYYDKDFNNEADTPDNFQSRRPNTSFCFLDIRSPGLGDTAMYLCATSRDRTVPYEQYFGPGTRLTVT.

The rearrangement links TRBV6-6 to TRBJ2-3; a possible D gene is TRBD1 (6 bases). V was pared by 2 bases and J by 2 bases, with 17 bases between. Per the germline V gene, CDR1 is MNHNY and CDR2 is SVGAGI (reference sequence). This CDR3 contains 17 residues. DNA for the CDR3: TGTGCCAGCAGTTACGTTGGGACACCTTCCACCACAGATACGCAGTATTTT. It yields the protein CASSYVGTPSTTDTQYF.

The CDR3 sequence is CASSKAVRQGGRGEQFF. As DNA, the CDR3 is TGTGCCAGCAGCAAAGCGGTTAGACAGGGAGGTCGAGGTGAGCAGTTCTTC. The chain couples TRBV21-1 to TRBJ2-1; the table names TRBD1, a call not compared with the DNA. TRBV21-1 is shown as a pseudogene. The CDR3 runs to 17 residues.

This clonotype has only a few counts. The CDR3 is CASSFGGLSEQFF. The DNA for the CDR3 is TGTGCCAGCAGTTTTGGGGGGCTAAGTGAGCAGTTCTTC. The gene calls are TRBV27 and TRBJ2-1; D is tentatively TRBD1 or TRBD2 (6 bases each). The CDR3 is made up of 13 amino acids. The V end was cut by 3 bases, the J end by 9 bases, with 12 bases between. Germline CDR1 MNHEY, CDR2 SMNVEV (reference sequence).

V is TRBV7-2 and J is TRBJ2-7; D not certain. The last part of the DNA fits TRBJ2-5 better; the J call may be wrong. Germline-derived CDR1 and CDR2 are SGHTA and FQGNSA. The length of the CDR3 is 13 residues. The CDR3 loop is CASSSPKRETQYF. The CDR3 DNA reads as TGTGCCAGCAGCTCACCAAAGAGGGAGACCCAGTACTTC.

This clonotype showed up just once. This sequence joins TRBV29-1 and TRBJ2-7, with 9 nucleotides matching TRBD1. This CDR3 spans 14 amino acids. Trimming cost V 6 bases and J 7 bases; bases outside gene matches: 13. From germline, CDR1 is SQVTM and CDR2 ANQGSEA. The CDR3 DNA reads TGCAGCGTAGTGGGACAGGGAGTCCACAATGAGCAGTACTTC. Protein product: CSVVGQGVHNEQYF.

This sequence joins TRBV12-3 or TRBV12-4 and TRBJ2-4; D is unclear. Trimming pared 5 bases from V and 0 bases from J, leaving 14 bases between. This CDR3 has 16 amino acids. The CDR3 DNA is TGTGCCAGCAGTCGAGGCAGCAGCCTAGCCAAAAACATTCAGTACTTC. Its translation: CASSRGSSLAKNIQYF.

The rearrangement uses TRBV4-2 and TRBJ2-1, with 13 bases fitting TRBD2. Germline V gene lookup returns CDR1 LGHNA and CDR2 YNFKEQ. The CDR3 spans 17 residues. Losses at the gene ends were 4 bases for V and 2 bases for J; bases not matched to a gene: 5. CDR3 nucleotides: TGTGCCAGCAGCCCTAGGACTAGCGGGAGCCCCTACAATGAGCAGTTCTTC. Translating it yields CASSPRTSGSPYNEQFF.

The V call is TRBV28, the J call TRBJ2-7; D ambiguous. The CDR3 has 13 amino acids. The germline V gene has CDR1 MDHEN and CDR2 SYDVKM. Trimming took 5 bases from V and 5 from J, leaving 13 bases between them. In nucleotides, the CDR3 is TGTGCCAGCAGTACCGGACGGGCGGACGAGCAGTACTTC. Its translation is CASSTGRADEQYF.

The gene calls are TRBV5-1 and TRBJ2-5, with TRBD1 matching over 7 bases. V was pared by 4 bases and J by 0 bases, with 18 bases of the junction left unmatched. The CDR3 length is 19 residues. Germline loops: CDR1 SGHRS, CDR2 YFSETQ. CDR3 bases: TGCGCCAGCAGCACAACAGGGGCGAACTCGAAACAGTACCAAGAGACCCAGTACTTC. Amino acids: CASSTTGANSKQYQETQYF.

Only one count was recorded for this clonotype. This chain links TRBV5-4 with TRBJ2-1; 7 positions agree with TRBD2. Germline values: CDR1 SGHNT, CDR2 YYREEE (reference sequence). Losses at the gene ends were 5 bases for V and 3 bases for J; bases not matched to a gene: 5. The CDR3 extends over 14 amino acids. The CDR3, as DNA: TGTGCCAGCAGTTCGGGAGGAGGCTACAATGAGCAGTTCTTC. Residues: CASSSGGGYNEQFF.

The J gene is TRBJ1-5, the V gene TRBV10-3, with 7 bases identical to TRBD1. V trimming: 2 bases; J trimming: 7 bases; junction bases outside the gene matches: 5. CDR1 is ENHRY, CDR2 SYGVKD, per germline. This CDR3 region has 14 residues. The CDR3, as DNA: TGTGCCATCAGTGAGGCGCAGGGGGACCAGCCCCAGCATTTT. Translated: CAISEAQGDQPQHF.

About this clonotype: An end of the junction differs from the germline gene, which may be a read error. V and J are TRBV7-7 and TRBJ2-1, with 7 positions matching TRBD2. This CDR3 comprises 14 residues. Per the germline V gene, CDR1 is SSHAT and CDR2 is FNYEAQ (reference sequence). CDR3: CASSPGTIHNEQFF. DNA of the CDR3: TGTGCTAGCAGCCCCGGGACTATCCACAATGAGCAGTTCTTC.

The genes are TRBV9 and TRBJ1-2; 7 bases fit TRBD1. Per the germline V gene, CDR1 is SGDLS and CDR2 is YYNGEE. After removal of 8 bases from V and 4 bases from J, the junction contained 11 bases not matched to a gene. This CDR3 has 14 amino acids. This chain's CDR3 is CASGGTARGYGYTF. CDR3 sequence (DNA): TGTGCCAGTGGCGGGACAGCGCGGGGCTATGGCTACACCTTC. Combining the CDR3 with reference TRBV9 and TRBJ1-2 gives the whole variable domain DSGVTQTPKHLITATGQRVTLRCSPRSGDLSVYWYQQSLDQGLQFLIQYYNGEERAKGNILERFSAQQFPDLHSELNLSSLELGDSALYFCASGGTARGYGYTFGSGTRLTVV.